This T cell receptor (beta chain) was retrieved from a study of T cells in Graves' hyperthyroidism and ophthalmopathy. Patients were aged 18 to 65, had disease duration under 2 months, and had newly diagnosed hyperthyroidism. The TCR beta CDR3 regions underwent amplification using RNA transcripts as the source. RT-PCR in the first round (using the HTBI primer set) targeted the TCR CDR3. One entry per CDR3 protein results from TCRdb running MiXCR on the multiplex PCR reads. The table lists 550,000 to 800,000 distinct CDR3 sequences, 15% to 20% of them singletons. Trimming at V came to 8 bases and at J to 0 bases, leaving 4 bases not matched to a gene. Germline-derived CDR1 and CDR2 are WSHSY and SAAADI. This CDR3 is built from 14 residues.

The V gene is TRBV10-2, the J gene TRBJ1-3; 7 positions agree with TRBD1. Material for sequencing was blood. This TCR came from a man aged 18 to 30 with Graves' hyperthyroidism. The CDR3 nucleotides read TGCGCCAGCTACAGGGACAGCTCTGGAAACACCATATATTTT. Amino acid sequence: CASYRDSSGNTIYF.